Listed here are 5 T cell receptor beta chains from one sample, sequenced in a study of OX40 agonist ivuxolimab in advanced cancers. Generated by immunoSEQ multiplex PCR, the TCRdb table keeps only in-frame clones and is missing some. The sample includes 77,000 or so clones, roughly 85% of them seen just once. Here the sequenced sample was CD4+ or CD8+ T cells sorted from blood, taken in a trial of the OX40 agonist ivuxolimab. Source of these receptors: an adult with an advanced solid tumor such as melanoma, head and neck, liver or kidney cancer.

The CDR3 coding sequence is TGTGCCAGCAGAGGCAGGGGGCTAACTAATGAAAAACTGTTTTTT. Translated, it gives CASRGRGLTNEKLFF. V usage is TRBV27 and J usage is TRBJ1-4, with TRBD1 identical over 8 bases. This CDR3 is built from 15 residues. V trimming: 6 bases; J trimming: 1 base; junction bases outside the gene matches: 4. CDR1 is MNHEY, CDR2 SMNVEV, per germline (reference sequence).

The chain employs TRBV4-1 and TRBJ2-4; the match to TRBD2 covers 10 bases. This CDR3 has 18 amino acids. The germline V gene encodes CDR1 MGHRA and CDR2 YSYEKL. V was clipped by 6 bases and J by 4 bases; unmatched bases: 15. The CDR3 loop reads CASSRLAGGREQKNIQYF. In DNA, the CDR3 is TGCGCCAGCAGTAGATTAGCGGGAGGTAGGGAGCAAAAAAACATTCAGTACTTC.

This chain uses TRBV5-5 with TRBJ1-6, with TRBD1 as a possible D gene (5 bases). V was pared by 4 bases and J by 9 bases, with 14 bases between. Per germline, CDR1 SGHKS and CDR2 YYEKEE (reference sequence). This CDR3 is 14 amino acids long. CDR3 DNA: TGTGCCAGCAGCACCGGGACGGAGAGTTCACCCCTCCACTTT. As protein: CASSTGTESSPLHF.

Notes on this clone: Other DNA sequences within the sample encode an identical CDR3. V usage is TRBV18 and J usage is TRBJ2-7; D may match TRBD1 or TRBD2 (5 bases each). The CDR3 sequence is 15 residues long. Germline V lookup: CDR1 KGHSH, CDR2 LQKENI. V was pared by 2 bases and J by 3 bases, with 14 bases between. The CDR3 nucleotides read TGTGCCAGCTCACCAGGGAGCGTGGGGCTCTACGAGCAGTACTTC. Translation: CASSPGSVGLYEQYF.

The V gene is TRBV28, the J gene TRBJ2-1, with 10 bases matching TRBD2. The CDR3 runs 16 residues. V shed 1 base and J 5 bases; nucleotides not matched to a gene: 5. Germline V gives CDR1 MDHEN, CDR2 SYDVKM. The CDR3 protein is CASSLSASGSHNEQFF. CDR3 nucleotides: TGTGCCAGCAGTTTATCAGCTAGCGGGAGCCACAATGAGCAGTTCTTC.